This TCR beta chain was sequenced for a study of CD8 T cells in ankylosing spondylitis. Many counts were recorded for this clonotype. The antigen is undetermined. Regarding the study as a whole: What seemed typical of ankylosing spondylitis blood was a TCR beta motif built from several highly homologous variants. Past studies reported some motif variants in reactive arthritis synovial fluid and blood. Disease-linked clones were CD8+ and relatively rare in peripheral blood. Disease-linked clones reportedly concentrated significantly in matched ankylosing spondylitis synovial fluid.

TCRdb itself ran the 5' RACE reads through MiXCR, one entry per CDR3 protein. The sample lists 250,000 or so distinct CDR3 sequences, roughly a tenth seen once, with about 2.5% in the top ten. Germline V gene sequence: CDR1 DFQATT, CDR2 SNEGSKA (reference sequence). Trimming removed 4 bases at V and 8 bases at J, with 9 bases between. CDR3 length equals 11 residues. Material: blood, either unsorted or a sorted T cell fraction (not recorded which). This TCR came from a male donor with ankylosing spondylitis or in good health (not recorded which). V usage is TRBV20-1 and J usage is TRBJ2-1; the D is unclear. CDR3 sequence reads: CSANKGYEQFF. The CDR3 region has the DNA TGCAGTGCTAACAAGGGCTATGAGCAGTTCTTC.